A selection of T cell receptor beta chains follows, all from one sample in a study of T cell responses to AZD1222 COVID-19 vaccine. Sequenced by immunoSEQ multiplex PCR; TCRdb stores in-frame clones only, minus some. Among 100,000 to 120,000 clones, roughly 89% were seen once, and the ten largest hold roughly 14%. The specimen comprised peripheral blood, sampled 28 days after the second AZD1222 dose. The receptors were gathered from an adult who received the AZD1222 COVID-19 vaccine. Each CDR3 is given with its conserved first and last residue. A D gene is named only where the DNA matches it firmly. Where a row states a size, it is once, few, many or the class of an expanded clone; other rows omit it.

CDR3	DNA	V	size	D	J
CASSLTGAGNYYEQYF	TGTGCCAGCAGCTTAACGGGAGCGGGAAACTACTACGAGCAGTACTTC	TRBV7-2	.	TRBD2	TRBJ2-7
CASVFGSGNTIYF	TGTGCCAGCGTTTTTGGCTCTGGAAACACCATATATTTT	TRBV12-3/TRBV12-4	.	.	TRBJ1-3
CASSLRDAGNTIYF	TGTGCCAGCAGCTTACGGGACGCTGGGAACACCATATATTTT	TRBV5-6	once	.	TRBJ1-3
CASSFRSGRAGETQYF	TGCGCCAGCAGCTTTCGAAGCGGGAGGGCCGGGGAGACCCAGTACTTC	TRBV5-1	.	TRBD2	TRBJ2-5
CASSSTGDTEAFF	TGCGCCAGCAGCTCCACAGGGGATACTGAAGCTTTCTTT	TRBV5-1	.	TRBD1	TRBJ1-1
CSARRGDGYTF	TGCAGTGCAAGGAGAGGGGATGGCTACACCTTC	TRBV20-1	.	.	TRBJ1-2
CASSSQGGTEAFF	TGCGCCAGCAGCTCACAGGGTGGCACTGAAGCTTTCTTT	TRBV5-1	.	.	TRBJ1-1
CASALDSRKNQPQHF	TGTGCCAGTGCCCTGGACAGTAGGAAAAATCAGCCCCAGCATTTT	TRBV28	.	.	TRBJ1-5
CASSFGTGGNTEAFF	TGTGCCAGCAGCTTCGGGACAGGGGGGAACACTGAAGCTTTCTTT	TRBV7-3	.	TRBD1	TRBJ1-1
CASTDPDNEKLFF	TGTGCCAGTACGGACCCTGATAATGAAAAACTGTTTTTT	TRBV2	.	.	TRBJ1-4
CASRTGFHEQYF	TGTGCCAGCAGAACAGGGTTCCACGAGCAGTACTTC	TRBV27	.	.	TRBJ2-7
CASSLGMANTEAFF	TGTGCCAGCAGTTTAGGAATGGCGAACACTGAAGCTTTCTTT	TRBV27	.	.	TRBJ1-1
CASSLIGGQETQYF	TGCGCCAGCAGCTTGATCGGGGGGCAAGAGACCCAGTACTTC	TRBV5-1	.	TRBD2	TRBJ2-5
CASSTVLAGGPTSSYNEQFF	TGTGCCAGTAGTACGGTTCTCGCGGGGGGCCCGACCAGCTCCTACAATGAGCAGTTCTTC	TRBV19	.	TRBD2	TRBJ2-1
CASWGGGKETQYF	TGTGCCAGTTGGGGGGGTGGCAAAGAGACCCAGTACTTC	TRBV19	.	TRBD2	TRBJ2-5
CASSLFASGTDTQYF	TGTGCCAGCAGCTTGTTTGCTAGCGGGACAGATACGCAGTATTTT	TRBV7-6	few	TRBD2	TRBJ2-3
CASSTRDSRYGYTF	TGTGCCAGCAGCACCCGGGACAGCCGCTATGGCTACACCTTC	TRBV11-2	.	TRBD1	TRBJ1-2
CASSVVAGEQYF	TGTGCCAGCAGCGTAGTAGCGGGCGAGCAGTACTTC	TRBV9	.	TRBD2	TRBJ2-7
CASRLSATGGAEGYTF	TGCGCCAGCAGACTCTCGGCAACAGGGGGCGCAGAAGGCTACACCTTC	TRBV4-1	.	TRBD1	TRBJ1-2
CASSRHRGPNEKLFF	TGTGCCAGCAGTCGGCACAGGGGCCCTAATGAAAAACTGTTTTTT	TRBV7-2	.	TRBD1	TRBJ1-4
CASTPGRGTEQYF	TGTGCCAGCACTCCGGGACGAGGTACTGAGCAGTACTTC	TRBV3-1/TRBV3-2	.	.	TRBJ2-7
CASSSQGRDSYEQYF	TGTGCCAGCAGTTCCCAGGGGAGGGACTCCTACGAGCAGTACTTC	TRBV27	.	.	TRBJ2-7
CASSYVGADTIYF	TGTGCCAGCAGTTACGTGGGAGCCGACACCATATATTTT	TRBV6-5	.	.	TRBJ1-3
CASSGGTFPQETQYF	TGTGCCAGCAGCGGCGGGACTTTTCCACAAGAGACCCAGTACTTC	TRBV5-4	.	.	TRBJ2-5
CASMEGGSSYNSPLHF	TGTGCCAGCATGGAAGGGGGAAGCTCCTATAATTCACCCCTCCACTTT	TRBV2	few	.	TRBJ1-6
CASSIDAGPVRGAFF	TGTGCCAGTAGTATAGATGCAGGGCCGGTTCGGGGAGCTTTCTTT	TRBV19	.	.	TRBJ1-1
CASREMEGTGELFF	TGTGCCAGCAGGGAGATGGAGGGCACCGGGGAGCTGTTTTTT	TRBV6-5	.	.	TRBJ2-2
CASSLGQGTRDTQYF	TGTGCCAGCAGCTTAGGACAGGGGACAAGAGATACGCAGTATTTT	TRBV5-4	.	TRBD1	TRBJ2-3
CASSALSGQSGETQYF	TGCGCCAGCAGCGCCCTCAGCGGCCAGTCGGGAGAGACCCAGTACTTC	TRBV5-1	.	.	TRBJ2-5
CASSPGGTDTQYF	TGTGCCAGCAGCCCGGGGGGGACAGATACGCAGTATTTT	TRBV27	.	TRBD2	TRBJ2-3
CASSLVQGGSYEQYF	TGTGCCAGCAGCTTGGTGCAGGGGGGTTCCTACGAGCAGTACTTC	TRBV5-6	.	.	TRBJ2-7
CASSQSGGRATEAFF	TGTGCCAGCTCACAATCCGGGGGACGGGCCACTGAAGCTTTCTTT	TRBV18	.	.	TRBJ1-1
CASSTGTGGEETQYF	TGTGCCAGCAGCACAGGGACAGGGGGCGAAGAGACCCAGTACTTC	TRBV3-1/TRBV3-2	.	TRBD1	TRBJ2-5
CASSLGQNTEAFF	TGTGCCAGCAGCTTAGGGCAGAACACTGAAGCTTTCTTT	TRBV7-8	.	.	TRBJ1-1
CASSYSQGASQPQHF	TGTGCCAGCAGTTACTCACAGGGGGCTAGTCAGCCCCAGCATTTT	TRBV6-5	.	TRBD1	TRBJ1-5
CASSSGTGVYNEQFF	TGTGCCAGCAGCTCCGGGACAGGGGTTTACAATGAGCAGTTCTTC	TRBV5-4	.	TRBD1	TRBJ2-1
CASSLDSFNQPQHF	TGTGCCAGCAGCCTCGACAGCTTCAATCAGCCCCAGCATTTT	TRBV7-8	.	.	TRBJ1-5
CASRTGGSNEKLFF	TGTGCCAGCCGGACAGGTGGTTCTAATGAAAAACTGTTTTTT	TRBV6-5	.	TRBD1	TRBJ1-4
CAWSVSAGAVYGQYF	TGTGCCTGGAGTGTTTCAGCGGGAGCCGTCTACGGGCAGTACTTC	TRBV30	.	TRBD2	TRBJ2-7
CASSNTGGDTEAFF	TGTGCCAGCTCAAACACAGGGGGGGATACTGAAGCTTTCTTT	TRBV18	.	TRBD1	TRBJ1-1
CATSNGQGGTETQYF	TGTGCCACCAGTAACGGACAGGGTGGGACGGAGACCCAGTACTTC	TRBV24-1	.	TRBD1	TRBJ2-5
CASSGDRGGTEAFF	TGTGCCAGCAGTGGTGACAGGGGCGGCACTGAAGCTTTCTTT	TRBV2	.	TRBD1	TRBJ1-1
CASSPGQGNYGYTF	TGTGCCAGCAGTCCGGGACAGGGAAACTATGGCTACACCTTC	TRBV11-1	.	TRBD1	TRBJ1-2
CSASRQETQPQHF	TGCAGTGCTAGTAGACAGGAGACTCAGCCCCAGCATTTT	TRBV20-1	.	.	TRBJ1-5
CTSSQIAGGLSYNEQFF	TGCACCAGCAGCCAGATAGCGGGGGGGCTCTCCTACAATGAGCAGTTCTTC	TRBV1	.	.	TRBJ2-1